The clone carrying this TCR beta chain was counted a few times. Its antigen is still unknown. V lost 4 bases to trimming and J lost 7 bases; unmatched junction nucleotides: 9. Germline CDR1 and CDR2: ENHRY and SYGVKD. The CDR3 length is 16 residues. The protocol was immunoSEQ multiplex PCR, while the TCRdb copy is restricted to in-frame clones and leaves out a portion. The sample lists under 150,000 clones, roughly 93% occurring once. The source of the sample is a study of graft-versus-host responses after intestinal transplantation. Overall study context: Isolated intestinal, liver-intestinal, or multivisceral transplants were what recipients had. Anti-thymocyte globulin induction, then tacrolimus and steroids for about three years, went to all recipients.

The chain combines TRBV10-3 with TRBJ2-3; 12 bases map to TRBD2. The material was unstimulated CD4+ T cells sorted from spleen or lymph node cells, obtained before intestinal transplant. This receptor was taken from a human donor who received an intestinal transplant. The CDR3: CAISGASGRASNTQYF. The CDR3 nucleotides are TGTGCCATCAGTGGGGCTAGCGGGAGGGCTTCAAATACGCAGTATTTT.